This T cell receptor (beta chain) was observed in a study of control samples from healthy donors and cancer patients. This clone appeared once. CDR3 size: 16 residues. V dropped 3 bases and J dropped 2; count of bases not matched to a gene: 4. CDR1 is SGHDN and CDR2 is FVKESK in the germline V gene. Some clones are missing from TCRdb's copy, which holds only in-frame ones; the method was immunoSEQ multiplex PCR. The sample yields about 100,000 clones, over 85% seen once. The chain carries TRBV14 and TRBJ2-2, with 9 bases that match TRBD1. Sequencing was done on a sample of blood. This receptor was identified in a man younger than 35 in good health. The CDR3 coding sequence is TGTGCCAGCAGCCACCCGGGACAGGGTAACACCGGGGAGCTGTTTTTT. It encodes CASSHPGQGNTGELFF. The full variable domain, in which reference TRBV14 and TRBJ2-2 provide the parts outside the CDR3, is EAGVTQFPSHSVIEKGQTVTLRCDPISGHDNLYWYRRVMGKEIKFLLHFVKESKQDESGMPNNRFLAERTGGTYSTLKVQPAELEDSGVYFCASSHPGQGNTGELFFGEGSRLTVL.